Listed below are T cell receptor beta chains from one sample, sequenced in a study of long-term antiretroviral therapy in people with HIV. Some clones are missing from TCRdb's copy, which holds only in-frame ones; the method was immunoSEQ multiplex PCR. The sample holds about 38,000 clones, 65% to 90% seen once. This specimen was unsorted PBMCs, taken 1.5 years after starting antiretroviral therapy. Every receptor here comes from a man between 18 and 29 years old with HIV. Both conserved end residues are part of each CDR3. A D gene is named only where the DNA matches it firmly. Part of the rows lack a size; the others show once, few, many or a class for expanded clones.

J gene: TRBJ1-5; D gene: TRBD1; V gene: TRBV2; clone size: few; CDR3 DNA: TGTGCCAGCCTGGGACAGGGGACATTCCAGCCCCAGCATTTT; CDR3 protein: CASLGQGTFQPQHF
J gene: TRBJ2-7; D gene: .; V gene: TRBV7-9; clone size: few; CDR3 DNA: TGTGCCAGCAGCTTGGGGGGAGACAGATACGAGCAGTACTTC; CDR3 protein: CASSLGGDRYEQYF
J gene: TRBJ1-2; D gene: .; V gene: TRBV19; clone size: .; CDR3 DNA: TGTGCCAGTAGTAGGACACTCCTAGGGGATGGCTACACCTTC; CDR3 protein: CASSRTLLGDGYTF
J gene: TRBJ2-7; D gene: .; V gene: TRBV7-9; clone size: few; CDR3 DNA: TGTGCCAGCAGTGTAGGGGAGAGGTACGAGCAGTACTTC; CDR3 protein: CASSVGERYEQYF
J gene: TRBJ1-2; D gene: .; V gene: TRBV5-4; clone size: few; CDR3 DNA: TGTGCCAGCTCTGATGGACCGTATAACTATGGCTACACCTTC; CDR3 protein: CASSDGPYNYGYTF
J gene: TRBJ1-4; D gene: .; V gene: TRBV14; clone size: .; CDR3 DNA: TGTGCCAGCAGCCTGGGGGCCCGGAGTAGTGAAAAACTGTTTTTT; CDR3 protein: CASSLGARSSEKLFF
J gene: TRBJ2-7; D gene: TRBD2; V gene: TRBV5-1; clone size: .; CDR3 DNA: TGCGCCAGCAGCATTGGGAGCGGGAGTTGGGGCGAGCAGTACTTC; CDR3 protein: CASSIGSGSWGEQYF
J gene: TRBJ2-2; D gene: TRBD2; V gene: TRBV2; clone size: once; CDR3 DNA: TGTGCCAGCAGAAGCGGGAGGGCCTTCGGGGAGCTGTTTTTT; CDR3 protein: CASRSGRAFGELFF
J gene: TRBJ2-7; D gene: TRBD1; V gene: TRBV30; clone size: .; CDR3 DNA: TGTGCCTGGGGGACCGGGACAGGGAGAAACGAGCAGTACTTC; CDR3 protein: CAWGTGTGRNEQYF
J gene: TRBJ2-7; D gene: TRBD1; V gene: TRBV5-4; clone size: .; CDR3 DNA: TGTGCCAGCAGCACGACCGGGACAGGGCTCCACGAGCAGTACTTC; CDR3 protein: CASSTTGTGLHEQYF
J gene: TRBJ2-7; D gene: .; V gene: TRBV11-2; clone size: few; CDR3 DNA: TGTGCCAGCAGCTTAGGGCAGGGTCGGTCCTACGAGCAGTACTTC; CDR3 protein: CASSLGQGRSYEQYF
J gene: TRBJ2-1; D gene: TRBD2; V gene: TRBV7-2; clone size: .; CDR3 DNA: TGTGCCAGCCGGGGACTAGCGGGATTTGTCAACAATGAGCAGTTCTTC; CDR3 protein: CASRGLAGFVNNEQFF
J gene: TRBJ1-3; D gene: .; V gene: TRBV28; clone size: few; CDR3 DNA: TGTGCCAGCATGCCCGGGGGTACTGGAAACACCATATATTTT; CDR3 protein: CASMPGGTGNTIYF
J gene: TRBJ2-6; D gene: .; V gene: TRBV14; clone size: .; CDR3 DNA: TGTGCCAGCAGCCAGATACAGGGAAGGGCTGGGGCCAACGTCCTGACTTTC; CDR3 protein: CASSQIQGRAGANVLTF
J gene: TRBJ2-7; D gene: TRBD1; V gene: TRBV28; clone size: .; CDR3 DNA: TGTGCCAGCAGTTCCCCACAGGACAGGGCTACGTACGAGCAGTACTTC; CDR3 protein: CASSSPQDRATYEQYF
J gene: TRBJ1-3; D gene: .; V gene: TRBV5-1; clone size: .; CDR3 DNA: TGCGCCAGCAGCTTGGGGGCAGGCCCGGCGCGGGACACCATATATTTT; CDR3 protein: CASSLGAGPARDTIYF
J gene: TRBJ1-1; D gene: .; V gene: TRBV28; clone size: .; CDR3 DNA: TGTGCCAGCAGCCGCCTCGGGACTGCGCCTGAAGCTTTCTTT; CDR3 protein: CASSRLGTAPEAFF
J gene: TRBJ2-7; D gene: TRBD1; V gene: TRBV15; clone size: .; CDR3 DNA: TGTGCCACCAGCGACCGGGACAGGCAACCCCGAGAGCAGTACTTC; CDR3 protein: CATSDRDRQPREQYF
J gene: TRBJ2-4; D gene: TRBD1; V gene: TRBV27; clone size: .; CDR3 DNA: TGTGCCAGCAGTCGATTTCCGGGACAGGGGGCCAAAAACATTCAGTACTTC; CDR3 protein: CASSRFPGQGAKNIQYF
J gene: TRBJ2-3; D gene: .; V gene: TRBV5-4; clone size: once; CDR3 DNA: TGTGCCAGCAGCTTGCAAGGGAGCACAGATACGCAGTATTTT; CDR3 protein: CASSLQGSTDTQYF
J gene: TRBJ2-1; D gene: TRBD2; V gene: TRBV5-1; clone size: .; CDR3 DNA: TGCGCCAGCAGCCCCCCCCTAGCGGGAGGACCCAATGAGCAGTTCTTC; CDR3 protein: CASSPPLAGGPNEQFF
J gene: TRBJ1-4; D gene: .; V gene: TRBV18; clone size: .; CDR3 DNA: TGTGCCAGCTCCCCCGGGGCGCCTAATGAAAAACTGTTTTTT; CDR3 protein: CASSPGAPNEKLFF
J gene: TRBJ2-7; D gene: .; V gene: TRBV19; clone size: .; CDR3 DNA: TGTGCCAGTAGTATCCCAGGACCTGGGTACGAGCAGTACTTC; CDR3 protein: CASSIPGPGYEQYF
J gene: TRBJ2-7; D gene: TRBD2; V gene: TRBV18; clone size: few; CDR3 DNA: TGTGCCAGCTCACCATCCCGGGGGGCCTACGAGCAGTACTTC; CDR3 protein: CASSPSRGAYEQYF
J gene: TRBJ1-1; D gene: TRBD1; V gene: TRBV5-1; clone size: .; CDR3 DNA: TGCGCCAGCAGCTTAACTTCAGGGGGAACCACTGAAGCTTTCTTT; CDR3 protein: CASSLTSGGTTEAFF
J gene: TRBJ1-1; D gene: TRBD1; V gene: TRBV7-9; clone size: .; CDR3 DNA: TGTGCCAGCAGCGGTTCACAGGGGGCGAATGAAGCTTTCTTT; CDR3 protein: CASSGSQGANEAFF
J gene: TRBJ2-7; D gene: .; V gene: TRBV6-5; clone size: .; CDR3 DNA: TGTGCCAGCAAAACACCCACCGGGAACTTCTACGAGCAGTACTTC; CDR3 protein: CASKTPTGNFYEQYF